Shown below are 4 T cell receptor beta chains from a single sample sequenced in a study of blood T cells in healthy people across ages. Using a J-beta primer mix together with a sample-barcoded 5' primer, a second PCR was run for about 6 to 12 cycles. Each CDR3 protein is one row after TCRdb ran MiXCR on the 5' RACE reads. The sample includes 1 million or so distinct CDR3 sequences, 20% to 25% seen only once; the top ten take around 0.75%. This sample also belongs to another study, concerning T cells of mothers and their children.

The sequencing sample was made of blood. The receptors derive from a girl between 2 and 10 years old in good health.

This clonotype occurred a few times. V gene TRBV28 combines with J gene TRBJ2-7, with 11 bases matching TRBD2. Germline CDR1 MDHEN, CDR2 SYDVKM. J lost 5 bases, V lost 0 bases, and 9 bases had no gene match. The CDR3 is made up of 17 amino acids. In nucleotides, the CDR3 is TGTGCCAGCAGTTTATGGCTAGCGGGAGGTTCGGAGAACGAGCAGTACTTC. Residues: CASSLWLAGGSENEQYF.

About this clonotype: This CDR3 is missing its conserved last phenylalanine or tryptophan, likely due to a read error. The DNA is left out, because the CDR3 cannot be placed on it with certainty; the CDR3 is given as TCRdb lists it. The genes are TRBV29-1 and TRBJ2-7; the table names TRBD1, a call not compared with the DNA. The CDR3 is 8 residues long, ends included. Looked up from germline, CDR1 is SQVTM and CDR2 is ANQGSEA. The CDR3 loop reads CSMGQVAP.

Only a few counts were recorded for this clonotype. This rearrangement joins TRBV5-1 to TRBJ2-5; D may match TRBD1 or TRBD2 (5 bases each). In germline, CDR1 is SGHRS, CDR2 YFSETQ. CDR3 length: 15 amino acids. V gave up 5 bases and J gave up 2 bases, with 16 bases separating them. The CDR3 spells CASRPNPGPQETQYF. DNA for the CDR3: TGCGCCAGCAGACCGAATCCGGGGCCACAAGAGACCCAGTACTTC.

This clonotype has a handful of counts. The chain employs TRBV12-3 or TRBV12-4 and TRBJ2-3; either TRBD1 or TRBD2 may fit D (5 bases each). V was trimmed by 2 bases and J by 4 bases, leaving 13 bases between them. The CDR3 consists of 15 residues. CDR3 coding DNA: TGTGCCAGCAGTTTACAGACCCAGGGACCAGATACGCAGTATTTT. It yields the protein CASSLQTQGPDTQYF.